This T cell receptor (beta chain) was obtained from a study of cytomegalovirus exposure and HLA in healthy donors. V trimming: 3 bases; J trimming: 3 bases; junction bases outside the gene matches: 5. CDR3 length equals 15 residues. Germline V gene lookup returns CDR1 LNHDA and CDR2 SQIVND (reference sequence). The study ran its PCR with 60 Vbeta and 13 Jbeta primers. Only in-frame clones appear in the TCRdb table, and some are missing; sequencing was by immunoSEQ multiplex PCR. The data hold some 170,000 clones, with almost 80% observed a single time. This clone was detected only a few times. The receptor's source is a man aged 35 to 55 in good health and CMV-seropositive. V and J are TRBV19 and TRBJ2-7; 10 bases match TRBD1. Sequences were obtained from PBMCs. This CDR3 reads CASSIPRTGGYEQYF. The CDR3 nucleotides read TGTGCCAGTAGTATTCCCCGGACAGGGGGCTACGAGCAGTACTTC.